This T cell receptor (beta chain) was identified in a study of blood T cell repertoires in COVID-19. Across the study: Acute and convalescent COVID-19 samples came from the United States, Italy and Spain. The analysed material was cDNA or gDNA that came from T cells, B-cell-depleted T cells, or PBMCs.

Recruited during active infection, patients (from Seattle) were subsequently followed longitudinally. Trimming removed 3 bases at V and 6 bases at J, with 14 bases between. From germline, CDR1 is KGHDR and CDR2 SFDVKD. The CDR3 runs 14 residues. Per the study methods: Amplification with reference gene primers provided the estimates of nucleated cell counts. TCRdb keeps only in-frame clones here, not all; method: immunoSEQ multiplex PCR. V and J calls plus clone size are reproduced from that table; the DNA served to infer D and trimming. This table holds about 220,000 clones, around four fifths found once.

Specimen: peripheral blood. The chain couples TRBV24-1 to TRBJ2-7; D may be TRBD1 (5 bases). The sequence derives from a woman of 80 years or more with COVID-19, enrolled during active disease. The CDR3: CATSDPRTRTEQYF. The DNA of the CDR3 is TGTGCCACCAGTGATCCCAGGACACGAACCGAGCAGTACTTC.